The rows below give T cell receptor beta chains drawn from one sample of a study of cytomegalovirus exposure and HLA in healthy donors. Using immunoSEQ multiplex PCR, the repertoire was profiled, and TCRdb retains in-frame clones only, with some absent. The data show about 200,000 clones, 86% seen once. Sequenced input: PBMCs. These receptors all come from a young woman in good health and CMV-seronegative. Both conserved end residues are part of each CDR3. The D gene is left open where the match is weak. The size entry is marked missing in some rows and otherwise reads once, few, many or a size class.

size	D	V	J	CDR3	DNA
.	.	TRBV5-6	TRBJ2-7	CASSWEQGPYEQYF	TGTGCCAGCAGCTGGGAACAGGGTCCCTACGAGCAGTACTTC
.	.	TRBV11-3	TRBJ2-7	CASSLEGGRILQLTYEQYF	TGTGCCAGCAGCTTAGAGGGAGGACGTATCTTACAACTCACCTACGAGCAGTACTTC
.	.	TRBV5-1	TRBJ2-2	CASSPFQGKNTGELFF	TGCGCCAGCAGCCCTTTCCAGGGGAAGAACACCGGGGAGCTGTTTTTT
few	TRBD2	TRBV9	TRBJ2-1	CASSVLAGSYNDEQFF	TGTGCCAGCAGCGTTTTAGCGGGATCGTATAACGATGAGCAGTTCTTC
.	TRBD2	TRBV19	TRBJ2-5	CATSETGGETQYF	TGTGCCACCTCGGAAACGGGAGGTGAGACCCAGTACTTC
.	.	TRBV7-9	TRBJ2-2	CASSLAWGVRTGELFF	TGTGCCAGCAGCTTAGCGTGGGGGGTTCGCACCGGGGAGCTGTTTTTT
.	TRBD1	TRBV11-3	TRBJ2-1	CASSLDRGQNEQFF	TGTGCCAGCAGCTTGGACAGGGGGCAGAATGAGCAGTTCTTC
.	.	TRBV28	TRBJ2-7	CASRASGMILYEQYF	TGTGCCAGCAGGGCCTCGGGGATGATCCTTTACGAGCAGTACTTC
.	TRBD1	TRBV10-3	TRBJ1-3	CAISENGQGGGNTIYF	TGTGCCATCAGTGAGAACGGACAGGGTGGTGGAAACACCATATATTTT
.	TRBD1	TRBV7-9	TRBJ2-7	CASSHPGTGSREQYF	TGTGCCAGCAGCCACCCCGGGACAGGGAGTAGGGAGCAGTACTTC
.	.	TRBV6-1	TRBJ1-2	CATAEPSGYGYTF	TGTGCCACCGCCGAACCCTCGGGCTATGGCTACACCTTC
.	TRBD1	TRBV28	TRBJ1-5	CASSHRGGQPQHF	TGTGCCAGCAGTCACAGGGGCGGTCAGCCCCAGCATTTT
.	TRBD1	TRBV19	TRBJ1-5	CATGTGYQPQHF	TGTGCCACCGGGACAGGGTATCAGCCCCAGCATTTT
few	.	TRBV7-9	TRBJ1-1	CASSPLGSSVAFF	TGTGCCAGCAGCCCCCTGGGGAGCTCGGTAGCTTTCTTT
few	TRBD1	TRBV5-1	TRBJ2-7	CASSLDLTGGNYEQYF	TGCGCCAGCAGCTTGGACCTAACAGGGGGGAACTACGAGCAGTACTTC
.	TRBD2	TRBV5-6	TRBJ2-1	CASSSRLAGDQFF	TGTGCCAGCAGTTCCCGACTAGCGGGAGATCAGTTCTTC
.	TRBD2	TRBV25-1	TRBJ2-7	CASSESETSGSYEQYF	TGTGCCAGCAGTGAATCTGAAACTAGCGGGAGCTACGAGCAGTACTTC
.	TRBD1	TRBV28	TRBJ2-7	CASSLAGGVDEQYF	TGTGCCAGCAGTTTAGCAGGGGGCGTCGACGAGCAGTACTTC
.	TRBD1	TRBV2	TRBJ1-4	CATLGQNYEKLFF	TGTGCCACCCTGGGACAGAACTATGAAAAACTGTTTTTT
.	.	TRBV5-6	TRBJ2-5	CASSFRGWETQYF	TGTGCCAGCAGCTTTAGGGGTTGGGAGACCCAGTACTTC
once	.	TRBV4-1	TRBJ2-1	CASSQTRTTEQFF	TGCGCCAGCAGCCAGACCCGGACTACTGAGCAGTTCTTC
.	.	TRBV2	TRBJ1-1	CASRGGVSTEAFF	TGTGCCAGCAGGGGTGGAGTTTCAACTGAAGCTTTCTTT
.	TRBD1	TRBV5-1	TRBJ2-5	CASRRQGASQETQYF	TGCGCCAGTCGCCGACAGGGGGCTAGCCAAGAGACCCAGTACTTC
.	.	TRBV4-1	TRBJ1-1	CASSQQGLPNTEAFF	TGCGCCAGCAGCCAGCAGGGGTTACCGAACACTGAAGCTTTCTTT
.	TRBD2	TRBV4-1	TRBJ2-1	CASSQEGLAGDPYNEQFF	TGCGCCAGCAGCCAAGAAGGACTAGCGGGGGATCCCTACAATGAGCAGTTCTTC
.	TRBD2	TRBV5-1	TRBJ2-7	CASSPTSGTYEQYF	TGCGCCAGCAGCCCGACTAGCGGGACCTACGAGCAGTACTTC
.	TRBD1	TRBV6-1	TRBJ2-2	CASSVGTGAPPGELFF	TGTGCCAGCAGTGTAGGGACAGGGGCACCTCCCGGGGAGCTGTTTTTT